This T cell receptor beta chain was documented in a study of molecular identifiers for immune sequencing clone quantification. Study overall: The replicates split RNA from approximately 22,000 or 94,000 naive CD8 cells five ways and sequenced four. Study-level findings and limits: Clones with over 20 RNA copies captured over 98% of effector molecules but under 1% of naive ones.

Sorted cells numbering about 20,000 to 1,000,000, with 10%, 30% or 50% RNA, yielded the naive CD8 libraries. This clonotype came up many times. The antigen remains unidentified. Previously published methods and listed TCR primers were used for the bulk TCR libraries. MiXCR, applied by TCRdb to the PCR reads, yields one record per CDR3 protein. The sample consists of about 640,000 distinct CDR3 sequences, about 20% of them appearing once. Deletions cut 0 bases from V and 3 bases from J, with 4 bases between. The germline V gene has CDR1 SGDLS and CDR2 YYNGEE. There are 14 residues in the CDR3. This TCR came from a human donor in good health. Some libraries in this study had Jurkat cell RNA spiked in. The rearrangement links TRBV9 to TRBJ2-6; D is ambiguous. Source material: naive CD8+ T cells from blood, with Jurkat cell RNA spiked in. The subset: FACS-sorted CD8+CD4-CCR7+CD45RA+ naive T cells. CDR3 sequence: CASSVAFGANVLTF. CDR3 DNA: TGTGCCAGCAGCGTAGCGTTTGGGGCCAACGTCCTGACTTTC.